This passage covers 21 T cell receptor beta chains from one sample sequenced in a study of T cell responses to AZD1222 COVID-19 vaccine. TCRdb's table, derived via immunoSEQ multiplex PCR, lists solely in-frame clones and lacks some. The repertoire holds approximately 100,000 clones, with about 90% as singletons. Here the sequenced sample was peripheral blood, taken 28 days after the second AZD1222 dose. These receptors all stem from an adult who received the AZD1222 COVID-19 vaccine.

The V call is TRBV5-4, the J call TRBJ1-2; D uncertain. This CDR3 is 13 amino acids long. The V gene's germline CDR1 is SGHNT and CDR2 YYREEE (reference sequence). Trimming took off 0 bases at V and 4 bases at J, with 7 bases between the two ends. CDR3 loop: CASSLDGIYGYTF. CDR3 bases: TGTGCCAGCAGCTTGGACGGGATCTATGGCTACACCTTC.

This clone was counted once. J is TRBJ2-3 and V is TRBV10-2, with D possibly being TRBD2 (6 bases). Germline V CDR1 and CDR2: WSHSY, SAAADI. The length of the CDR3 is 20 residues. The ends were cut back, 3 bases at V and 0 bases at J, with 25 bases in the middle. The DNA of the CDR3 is TGCGCCAGCAGTGACCCTTTTTCGTGGGGACGGGAGTGGAGCACAGATACGCAGTATTTT. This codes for CASSDPFSWGREWSTDTQYF.

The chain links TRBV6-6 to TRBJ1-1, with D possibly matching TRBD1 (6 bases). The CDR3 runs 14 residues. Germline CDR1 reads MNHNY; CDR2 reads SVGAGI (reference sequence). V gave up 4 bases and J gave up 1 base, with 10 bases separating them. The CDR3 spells CASSSDRPNTEAFF. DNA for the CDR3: TGTGCCAGCAGTTCCGACAGGCCGAACACTGAAGCTTTCTTT.

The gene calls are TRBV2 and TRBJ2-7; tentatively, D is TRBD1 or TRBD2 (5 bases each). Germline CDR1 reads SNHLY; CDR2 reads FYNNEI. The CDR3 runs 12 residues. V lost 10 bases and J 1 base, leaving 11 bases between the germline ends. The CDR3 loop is CATGDPSYEQYF. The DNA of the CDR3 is TGTGCCACCGGGGACCCGTCCTACGAGCAGTACTTC.

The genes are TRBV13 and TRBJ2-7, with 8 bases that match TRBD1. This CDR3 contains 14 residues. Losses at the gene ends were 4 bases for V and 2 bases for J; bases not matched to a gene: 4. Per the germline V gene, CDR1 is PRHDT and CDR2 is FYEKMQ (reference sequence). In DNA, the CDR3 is TGTGCCAGCAGCTCGCAGGGGGCCGCCTACGAGCAGTACTTC. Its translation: CASSSQGAAYEQYF.

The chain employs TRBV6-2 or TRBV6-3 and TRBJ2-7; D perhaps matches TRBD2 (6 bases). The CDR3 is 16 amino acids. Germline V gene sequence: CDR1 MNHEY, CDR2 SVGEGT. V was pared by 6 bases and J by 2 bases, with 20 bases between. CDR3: CASSSLGPGGAYEQYF. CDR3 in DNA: TGTGCCAGCAGCTCCCTGGGACCAGGAGGGGCCTACGAGCAGTACTTC.

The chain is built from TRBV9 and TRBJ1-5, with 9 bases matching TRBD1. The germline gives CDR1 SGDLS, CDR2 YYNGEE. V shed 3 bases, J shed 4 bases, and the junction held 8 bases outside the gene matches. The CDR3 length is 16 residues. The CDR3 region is CASSGDAGQGNQPQHF. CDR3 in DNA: TGTGCCAGCAGCGGTGATGCCGGACAGGGGAATCAGCCCCAGCATTTT.

The CDR3 reads CASSKLAGVGNEQFF. The CDR3 coding sequence is TGTGCCAGCAGCAAACTAGCGGGGGTAGGGAATGAGCAGTTCTTC. The chain joins TRBV2 to TRBJ2-1; 11 bases are a match to TRBD2. Per the germline V gene, CDR1 is SNHLY and CDR2 is FYNNEI. The CDR3 is made up of 15 amino acids. The junction had 8 bases not matched to a gene; V was cut back by 6 bases and J by 7 bases.

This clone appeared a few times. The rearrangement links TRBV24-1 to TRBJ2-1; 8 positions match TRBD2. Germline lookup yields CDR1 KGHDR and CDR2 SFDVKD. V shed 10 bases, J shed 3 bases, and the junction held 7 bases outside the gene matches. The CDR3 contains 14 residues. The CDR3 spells CATEAGENYNEQFF. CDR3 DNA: TGTGCCACAGAAGCGGGGGAAAACTACAATGAGCAGTTCTTC.

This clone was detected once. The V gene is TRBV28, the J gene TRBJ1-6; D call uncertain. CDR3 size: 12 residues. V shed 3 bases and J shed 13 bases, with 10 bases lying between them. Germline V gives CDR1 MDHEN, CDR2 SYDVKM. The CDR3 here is CASSFRLLPLHF. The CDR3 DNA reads TGTGCCAGCAGTTTTCGGCTTTTGCCCCTCCACTTT.

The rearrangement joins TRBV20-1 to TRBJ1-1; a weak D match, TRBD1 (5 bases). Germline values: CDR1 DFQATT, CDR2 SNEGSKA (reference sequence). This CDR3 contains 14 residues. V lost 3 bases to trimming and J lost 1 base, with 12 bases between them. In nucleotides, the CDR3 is TGCAGTGCTAGTAGAGGGGCCCGGAACACTGAAGCTTTCTTT. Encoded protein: CSASRGARNTEAFF.

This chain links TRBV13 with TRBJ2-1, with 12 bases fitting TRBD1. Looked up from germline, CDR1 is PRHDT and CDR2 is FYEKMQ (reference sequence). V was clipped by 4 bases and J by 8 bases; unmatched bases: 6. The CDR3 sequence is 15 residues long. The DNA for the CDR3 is TGTGCCAGCAGCTCCGGGACAGGGGGCAAGTATGAGCAGTTCTTC. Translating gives CASSSGTGGKYEQFF.

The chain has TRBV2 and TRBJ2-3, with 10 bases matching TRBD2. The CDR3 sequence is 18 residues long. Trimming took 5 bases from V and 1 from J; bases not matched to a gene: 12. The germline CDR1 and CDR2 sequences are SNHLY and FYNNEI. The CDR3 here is CASSTRSPGLAGTDTQYF. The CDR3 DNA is TGTGCCAGCAGTACTCGAAGCCCCGGACTAGCGGGCACAGATACGCAGTATTTT.

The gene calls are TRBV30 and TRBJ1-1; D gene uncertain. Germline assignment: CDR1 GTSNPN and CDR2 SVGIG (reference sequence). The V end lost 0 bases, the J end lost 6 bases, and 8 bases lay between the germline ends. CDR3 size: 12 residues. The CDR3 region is CAWSVPKPEAFF. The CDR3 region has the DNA TGTGCCTGGAGTGTACCAAAACCTGAAGCTTTCTTT.

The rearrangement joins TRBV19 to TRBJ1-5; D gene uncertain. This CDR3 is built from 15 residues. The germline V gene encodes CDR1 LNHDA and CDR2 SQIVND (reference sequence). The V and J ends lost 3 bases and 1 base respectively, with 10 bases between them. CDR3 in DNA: TGTGCCAGTAGTATCGGAAGAGGAAGCAATCAGCCCCAGCATTTT. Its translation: CASSIGRGSNQPQHF.

The chain's CDR3 is CASSSSGDLNEKLFF. For the CDR3, the DNA is TGCGCCAGCAGTTCGTCGGGGGATCTTAATGAAAAACTGTTTTTT. The chain links TRBV4-1 to TRBJ1-4, with D possibly being TRBD1 (5 bases). The CDR3 loop spans 15 amino acids. V dropped 6 bases and J dropped 4 bases, with 15 bases sitting between them. From germline, CDR1 is MGHRA and CDR2 YSYEKL.

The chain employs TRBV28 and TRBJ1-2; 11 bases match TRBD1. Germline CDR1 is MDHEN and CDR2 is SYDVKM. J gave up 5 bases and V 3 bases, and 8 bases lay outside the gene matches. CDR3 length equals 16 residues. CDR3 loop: CASSLLRGQGEYGYTF. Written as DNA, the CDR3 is TGTGCCAGCAGTTTGCTCCGGGGACAGGGGGAATATGGCTACACCTTC.

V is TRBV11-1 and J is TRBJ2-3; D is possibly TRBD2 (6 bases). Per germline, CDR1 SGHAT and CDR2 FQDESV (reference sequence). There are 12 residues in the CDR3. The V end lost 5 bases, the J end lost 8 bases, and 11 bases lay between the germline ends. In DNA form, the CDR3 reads TGTGCCAGCAGCCCCGGGACTCCTACGCAGTATTTT. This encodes CASSPGTPTQYF.

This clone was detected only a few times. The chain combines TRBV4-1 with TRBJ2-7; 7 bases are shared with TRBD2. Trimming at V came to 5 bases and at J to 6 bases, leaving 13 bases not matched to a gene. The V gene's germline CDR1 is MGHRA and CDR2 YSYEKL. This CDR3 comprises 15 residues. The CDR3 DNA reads TGCGCCAGCAGCAAAGGGGCGGGAGTGAATTCCGAGCAGTACTTC. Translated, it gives CASSKGAGVNSEQYF.

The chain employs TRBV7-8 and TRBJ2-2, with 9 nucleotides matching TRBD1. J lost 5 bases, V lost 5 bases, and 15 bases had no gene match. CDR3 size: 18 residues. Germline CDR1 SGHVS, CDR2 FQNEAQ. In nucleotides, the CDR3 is TGTGCCAGCAGCCCCCTGGAGAGGTACAGGGGGCGAACCGGGGAGCTGTTTTTT. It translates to CASSPLERYRGRTGELFF.

The CDR3 region is CASSLTSGLGYTF. In nucleotides, the CDR3 is TGTGCCAGCAGCTTAACTTCGGGGCTCGGCTACACCTTC. The chain links TRBV7-3 to TRBJ1-2, with D tentatively TRBD1 (5 bases). CDR3 size: 13 residues. V shed 0 bases and J shed 8 bases, with 10 bases lying between them. CDR1 is SGHTA, CDR2 FQGTGA, per germline.